The 19 T cell receptor beta chains below all came from one sample that was sequenced in a study of cytomegalovirus exposure and HLA in healthy donors. Primers: 60 Vbeta forward and 13 Jbeta reverse. This table comes from immunoSEQ multiplex PCR, and its TCRdb copy is limited to in-frame clones, with some not included. The data hold some 150,000 clones, with 79% observed a single time. The specimen was PBMCs. The receptors were gathered from a woman between 45 and 65 years old in good health and CMV-seronegative.

The chain employs TRBV15 and TRBJ1-6; D is ambiguous. Germline CDR1 is LNHNV and CDR2 is YYDKDF (reference sequence). V dropped 1 base and J dropped 5 bases, with 6 bases sitting between them. There are 14 residues in the CDR3. CDR3 sequence: CATSRGPNNSPLHF. The CDR3 nucleotides read TGTGCCACCAGCAGAGGGCCGAATAATTCACCCCTCCACTTT.

This clone has only a few counts. The V and J genes are TRBV6-4 and TRBJ2-1; 7 positions agree with TRBD2. Germline V gives CDR1 MRHNA, CDR2 SNTAGT. V shed 6 bases and J 9 bases; nucleotides not matched to a gene: 8. The CDR3 covers 13 residues. The CDR3 sequence is CASSRFPGGEQFF. As DNA, the CDR3 is TGTGCCAGCAGCCGATTTCCGGGGGGTGAGCAGTTCTTC.

This clone was seen a few times. The chain joins TRBV4-2 to TRBJ1-6, with D unclear. Trimming removed 0 bases at V and 8 bases at J, with 8 bases between. CDR3 length equals 14 residues. The V gene's germline CDR1 is LGHNA and CDR2 YNFKEQ. The CDR3 region has the DNA TGTGCCAGCAGCCAAGATTTAGGAGATTCACCCCTCCACTTT. Protein product: CASSQDLGDSPLHF.

CDR3: CATSRAPGQGNTIYF. CDR3 in DNA: TGTGCCACCAGCAGAGCTCCGGGACAGGGGAACACCATATATTTT. The V gene is TRBV15, the J gene TRBJ1-3, with 10 bases matching TRBD1. The CDR3 has 15 residues. Germline V lookup: CDR1 LNHNV, CDR2 YYDKDF (reference sequence). With V trimmed by 1 base and J by 7 bases, 4 bases remained unmatched.

This clone was detected only a few times. The chain joins TRBV5-1 to TRBJ2-5; 8 bases map to TRBD1. This CDR3 is built from 14 residues. From germline, CDR1 is SGHRS and CDR2 YFSETQ. V trimming: 6 bases; J trimming: 5 bases; junction bases outside the gene matches: 9. This CDR3 is CASTQDRGGETQYF. The CDR3, as DNA: TGCGCCAGCACCCAAGACAGGGGCGGCGAGACCCAGTACTTC.

The chain combines TRBV28 with TRBJ1-2, with D unresolved. V was trimmed by 4 bases and J by 7 bases, leaving 13 bases between them. The CDR3 extends over 13 amino acids. Germline-derived CDR1 and CDR2 are MDHEN and SYDVKM. The CDR3 DNA sequence: TGTGCCAGCAGTTCCACGGCCAGGTTTGGCTACACCTTC. Protein product: CASSSTARFGYTF.

The chain is built from TRBV5-6 and TRBJ2-5, with 8 positions matching TRBD2. Germline V gives CDR1 SGHDT, CDR2 YYEEEE. CDR3 length equals 14 residues. The ends lost 1 base at V and 5 bases at J; junction bases unmatched: 4. CDR3 sequence: CASSLSGSGETQYF. As DNA, the CDR3 is TGTGCCAGCAGCTTGAGCGGGAGCGGGGAGACCCAGTACTTC.

This chain links TRBV4-2 with TRBJ2-2; a weak D match, TRBD2 (5 bases). Germline-derived CDR1 and CDR2 are LGHNA and YNFKEQ. The CDR3 totals 12 residues. The germline V and J ends were trimmed by 4 bases and 6 bases, with 6 bases remaining between them. CDR3 DNA sequence: TGTGCCAGCAGCCCGGAGGCCGGGGAGCTGTTTTTT. Residues: CASSPEAGELFF.

V usage is TRBV28 and J usage is TRBJ1-1; D not certain. Deletions cut 1 base from V and 1 base from J, with 7 bases between. This CDR3 has 14 residues. Germline lookup yields CDR1 MDHEN and CDR2 SYDVKM. For the CDR3, the DNA is TGTGCCAGCAGTTTATTTCTGGCGAACACTGAAGCTTTCTTT. This encodes CASSLFLANTEAFF.

The sample holds a few counts of this clone. V usage is TRBV27 and J usage is TRBJ2-5; 7 bases match TRBD2. Germline CDR1 MNHEY, CDR2 SMNVEV (reference sequence). The trim removed 1 base at V and 2 bases at J, leaving 1 base unmatched. The CDR3 is made up of 14 amino acids. The CDR3 here is CASSLLGGQETQYF. In DNA form, the CDR3 reads TGTGCCAGCAGTTTATTGGGGGGGCAAGAGACCCAGTACTTC.

This chain connects TRBV7-9 to TRBJ1-5; a weak D match, TRBD1 (5 bases). The V end was cut by 4 bases, the J end by 5 bases, with 6 bases between. The CDR3 is made up of 12 amino acids. Germline lookup yields CDR1 SEHNR and CDR2 FQNEAQ (reference sequence). The DNA for the CDR3 is TGTGCCAGCAGCTGGGGGGATCAGCCCCAGCATTTT. It yields the protein CASSWGDQPQHF.

The V gene is TRBV28, the J gene TRBJ1-5; weak D call: TRBD1 (6 bases). The germline CDR1 and CDR2 sequences are MDHEN and SYDVKM. V was trimmed by 6 bases and J by 6 bases, leaving 18 bases between them. The CDR3 has 15 amino acids. The CDR3 here is CASSTSGVSGQPQHF. The DNA for the CDR3 is TGTGCCAGCAGCACTTCAGGGGTTTCAGGTCAGCCCCAGCATTTT.

In this sample, this clone turned up once. J is TRBJ2-7 and V is TRBV4-3, with a possible D match to TRBD2 (5 bases). With 3 bases removed from V and 7 bases from J, the gap between germline ends came to 16 bases. CDR1 and CDR2 from the germline V gene are LGHNA and YSLEER. CDR3 length equals 14 residues. The CDR3 DNA is TGCGCCAGCAGCCATGGGCTTGGGGAGAGAGAGCAGTACTTC. Translated: CASSHGLGEREQYF.

The chain joins TRBV5-1 to TRBJ2-3; 9 bases map to TRBD2. The germline gives CDR1 SGHRS, CDR2 YFSETQ. Trimming took 5 bases from V and 2 from J; bases not matched to a gene: 6. The CDR3 is 15 residues long. CDR3 sequence: CASSRTSDPTDTQYF. CDR3 sequence (DNA): TGCGCCAGCAGTCGGACTAGCGACCCCACAGATACGCAGTATTTT.

The V call is TRBV7-3, the J call TRBJ1-6, with 7 bases identical to TRBD1. V trimming: 2 bases; J trimming: 10 bases; junction bases outside the gene matches: 5. CDR3 size: 14 residues. In germline, CDR1 is SGHTA, CDR2 FQGTGA. CDR3 region: CASSLGQVRSPLHF. Written as DNA, the CDR3 is TGTGCCAGCAGCTTAGGACAGGTCCGATCACCCCTCCACTTT.

The chain has TRBV5-1 and TRBJ2-2; TRBD1 is a possible D gene (6 bases). The V gene lost 5 bases and the J gene lost 1 base, with 15 bases spanning the gap. Germline values: CDR1 SGHRS, CDR2 YFSETQ. The CDR3 runs to 16 residues. The CDR3 spells CASRGRAGENTGELFF. The DNA for the CDR3 is TGCGCCAGCAGGGGCAGGGCAGGGGAGAACACCGGGGAGCTGTTTTTT.

The V call is TRBV7-2, the J call TRBJ2-5; TRBD1 matches 7 bases. The CDR3 length is 13 residues. Germline values: CDR1 SGHTA, CDR2 FQGNSA. After removal of 5 bases from V and 6 bases from J, the junction contained 6 bases not matched to a gene. CDR3 protein: CASSGRQGQTQYF. CDR3 coding DNA: TGTGCCAGCAGCGGAAGACAGGGACAGACCCAGTACTTC. Full variable domain (outside the CDR3, taken from reference TRBV7-2 and TRBJ2-5): GAGVSQSPSNKVTEKGKDVELRCDPISGHTALYWYRQSLGQGLEFLIYFQGNSAPDKSGLPSDRFSAERTGGSVSTLTIQRTQQEDSAVYLCASSGRQGQTQYFGPGTRLLVL.

The chain couples TRBV4-2 to TRBJ1-1; perhaps TRBD1 as D (5 bases). The CDR3 totals 14 residues. V lost 0 bases and J lost 8, with 13 bases in between. CDR1 and CDR2 from the germline V gene are LGHNA and YNFKEQ. DNA of the CDR3: TGTGCCAGCAGCCAAGATTTTCGGGACTTGGAAGCTTTCTTT. Its protein is CASSQDFRDLEAFF.

The rearrangement links TRBV29-1 to TRBJ2-2, with 10 bases aligning to TRBD2. Trimming removed 7 bases from V and 2 bases from J; junction bases left unmatched: 4. Germline V lookup: CDR1 SQVTM, CDR2 ANQGSEA. There are 14 residues in the CDR3. The DNA for the CDR3 is TGCAGCGCTGGGACTAGCGTAAACACCGGGGAGCTGTTTTTT. This encodes CSAGTSVNTGELFF.